There are a few counts of the clone carrying this T cell receptor beta chain. One end of the junction fails to match germline, which may point to a read error. The CDR3 covers 14 residues. Using its own MiXCR run on the RT-PCR reads, TCRdb lists one record per CDR3 protein. Altogether more than 600,000 distinct CDR3 sequences are present, approximately 15% being singletons, with the ten largest covering roughly 3.9%. Sequencing used memory CD4+ T cells from blood. The J gene is TRBJ2-2, the V gene TRBV12-3 or TRBV12-4; the D gene is possibly TRBD1 (6 bases). The source is a female donor in good health, serving as a healthy control. The CDR3 DNA follows: TGTGCCAGCTCCTGGACAGCGAATACCGGGGAGCTGTTTTTT. Its protein is CASSWTANTGELFF.